The present entry profiles one T cell receptor (beta chain) with its context. V was cut by 2 bases and J by 6 bases, with 10 bases left in between. This CDR3 has 14 amino acids. Germline V lookup: CDR1 KGHSH, CDR2 LQKENI. These data come from a study of healthy donors' naive CD4 and CD8 T cells. TCR libraries were built from approximately 0.45 ug of total RNA by linear amplification. Each CDR3 protein gets one entry after TCRdb re-called the reads with MiXCR. The sample lists around 200,000 distinct CDR3 sequences, 74% occurring once. The receptor was isolated from a pool of human donors in good health; the sample pools cells from several healthy donors. J is TRBJ2-2 and V is TRBV18; no firm D call. Sequencing input: naive CD4+ and CD8+ T cells sorted from blood, pooled from several donors. The CDR3, as DNA: TGTGCCAGCTCACCATTTTCGGGCCCCGGGGAGCTGTTTTTT. Its protein product is CASSPFSGPGELFF.